This record looks at one T cell receptor beta chain sequence and its context. In the source study's methods: Scientists estimated how many nucleated cells there were by amplifying reference gene primers. Assay used: immunoSEQ multiplex PCR; TCRdb lists only in-frame clones, some missing. The V and J calls and clone size come from that table; D and trimming were worked out from the DNA. The repertoire holds under 300,000 clones, with roughly four fifths as singletons. These data come from a study of blood T cell repertoires in COVID-19. Overall study: The origin of the acute and convalescent COVID-19 samples was the United States, Italy and Spain. PBMCs, B-cell-depleted T cells, or T cells were the source of the cDNA or gDNA that made up the material.

With V trimmed by 3 bases and J by 0 bases, 6 bases remained unmatched. This CDR3 has 17 amino acids. CDR1 is LGHNA and CDR2 is YSLEER in the germline V gene. V gene TRBV4-3 combines with J gene TRBJ2-3; 10 nucleotides agree with TRBD1. Sequencing used peripheral blood. The clonotype was recovered from a woman aged 50 to 60 who had recovered from COVID-19. CDR3 in DNA: TGCGCCAGCAGCCACTACCGACAGGGGGCTAGCACAGATACGCAGTATTTT. Translated: CASSHYRQGASTDTQYF.